These 15 T cell receptor beta chains share one sample of origin, sequenced in a study of cytomegalovirus exposure and HLA in healthy donors. Use of 60 Vbeta and 13 Jbeta primers characterized the PCR. Libraries were prepared by immunoSEQ multiplex PCR; TCRdb keeps only in-frame clonotypes and omits some of them. The sample shows 60,000 to 70,000 clones, about 82% of them seen only once. Source material: PBMCs. These receptors all come from a woman aged 25-40 years in good health and CMV-seronegative.

The gene calls are TRBV7-2 and TRBJ2-2; 7 bases line up with TRBD2. The CDR3 totals 16 residues. V shed 5 bases, J shed 4 bases, and the junction held 10 bases outside the gene matches. Germline V lookup: CDR1 SGHTA, CDR2 FQGNSA. CDR3 residues: CASSSNGGRSTGELFF. The CDR3 region has the DNA TGTGCCAGCAGCAGCAACGGGGGGAGAAGCACCGGGGAGCTGTTTTTT.

The chain combines TRBV5-4 with TRBJ2-2; a weak D match, TRBD1 (6 bases). CDR3 length: 14 amino acids. Per germline, CDR1 SGHNT and CDR2 YYREEE (reference sequence). V was clipped by 0 bases and J by 5 bases, with 8 bases between them. The CDR3 loop reads CASSLAQGTGELFF. The CDR3 DNA reads TGTGCCAGCAGCTTGGCACAGGGTACCGGGGAGCTGTTTTTT.

The V and J genes are TRBV4-1 and TRBJ2-7; 9 bases are a match to TRBD2. Germline V gene sequence: CDR1 MGHRA, CDR2 YSYEKL. The V and J ends lost 1 base and 6 bases, in that order; junction bases with no gene match: 13. The CDR3 is 17 amino acids. CDR3 residues: CASSQGLGAGGDAEQYF. CDR3 bases: TGCGCCAGCAGCCAAGGTTTGGGAGCGGGGGGCGACGCCGAGCAGTACTTC.

The CDR3 region has the DNA TGTGCCAGCAGTGACTATTTAGTGAATGAGCAGTTCTTC. It is translated as CASSDYLVNEQFF. The chain combines TRBV6-4 with TRBJ2-1; D is unclear. The CDR3 extends over 13 amino acids. V shed 1 base and J shed 7 bases, with 8 bases lying between them. The germline gives CDR1 MRHNA, CDR2 SNTAGT.

In this sample, this clone turned up a few times. V usage is TRBV7-9 and J usage is TRBJ1-2, with TRBD1 identical over 8 bases. CDR1 is SEHNR, CDR2 FQNEAQ, per germline (reference sequence). Germline trimming cut 5 bases from V and 8 bases from J; bases unmatched to any gene: 4. CDR3 size: 12 residues. CDR3 in amino acids: CASSPGQGGYTF. The DNA for the CDR3 is TGTGCCAGCAGCCCCGGACAGGGCGGCTACACCTTC.

The V gene is TRBV6-1, the J gene TRBJ2-5, with 7 bases lining up with TRBD2. J gave up 2 bases and V 7 bases, and 7 bases lay outside the gene matches. The germline CDR1 and CDR2 sequences are MNHNS and SASEGT. The CDR3 is made up of 14 amino acids. Here the CDR3 DNA reads TGTGCCAGCAACCAACTAGCGAGGCAAGAGACCCAGTACTTC. Protein: CASNQLARQETQYF.

This chain joins TRBV28 and TRBJ1-1; 11 bases are shared with TRBD1. The CDR3 has 16 amino acids. After removal of 2 bases from V and 7 bases from J, the junction contained 9 bases not matched to a gene. Germline V CDR1 and CDR2: MDHEN, SYDVKM. In nucleotides, the CDR3 is TGTGCCAGCAGTTTACCCCTAGGACAGGGGGCGCGTGAAGCTTTCTTT. Translated: CASSLPLGQGAREAFF.

This chain links TRBV7-2 with TRBJ2-1; D is unclear. CDR1 is SGHTA and CDR2 is FQGNSA in the germline V gene. Trimming removed 3 bases from V and 0 bases from J, with 6 bases in between. The length of the CDR3 is 14 residues. This chain's CDR3 is CASSFQDSYNEQFF. The CDR3 DNA sequence: TGTGCCAGCAGCTTCCAGGACTCCTACAATGAGCAGTTCTTC. The complete variable domain, with remaining parts taken from reference TRBV7-2 and TRBJ2-1, reads GAGVSQSPSNKVTEKGKDVELRCDPISGHTALYWYRQSLGQGLEFLIYFQGNSAPDKSGLPSDRFSAERTGGSVSTLTIQRTQQEDSAVYLCASSFQDSYNEQFFGPGTRLTVL.

This clone was detected only once. The rearrangement uses TRBV9 and TRBJ2-7; 7 positions match TRBD1. Germline CDR1 is SGDLS and CDR2 is YYNGEE. The V segment lost 5 bases and the J segment 6 bases; nucleotides outside the gene matches: 8. CDR3 size: 13 residues. Written as DNA, the CDR3 is TGTGCCAGCAGTGTACAGGGGTCGAGCGAGCAGTACTTC. Its translation is CASSVQGSSEQYF.

The J gene is TRBJ2-1, the V gene TRBV6-5; D call uncertain. V lost 7 bases to trimming and J lost 1 base, with 11 bases between them. Germline CDR1 reads MNHEY; CDR2 reads SVGAGI. This CDR3 has 14 amino acids. The chain's CDR3 is CASKRQDSYNEQFF. The DNA for the CDR3 is TGTGCCAGCAAAAGGCAGGATTCCTACAATGAGCAGTTCTTC.

The CDR3 DNA follows: TGTGCCAGCAGCTGGGAGACCTACGAGCAGTACTTC. Its translation: CASSWETYEQYF. The rearrangement uses TRBV11-2 and TRBJ2-7; D perhaps matches TRBD2 (5 bases). V was cut by 4 bases and J by 2 bases, with 6 bases left in between. The CDR3 length is 12 residues. Germline V CDR1 and CDR2: SGHAT, FQNNGV.

The genes are TRBV29-1 and TRBJ1-1, with D tentatively TRBD1 (6 bases). The CDR3 totals 12 residues. The germline V gene encodes CDR1 SQVTM and CDR2 ANQGSEA. V dropped 7 bases and J dropped 3 bases, with 12 bases sitting between them. The CDR3 sequence: CSGYRDHTEAFF. The CDR3 coding sequence is TGCAGCGGATACAGGGATCACACTGAAGCTTTCTTT.

V is TRBV2 and J is TRBJ2-7, with D unresolved. Looked up from germline, CDR1 is SNHLY and CDR2 is FYNNEI. Deletions cut 8 bases from V and 2 bases from J, with 10 bases between. The CDR3 totals 12 residues. The CDR3 spells CASARQAYEQYF. The CDR3 DNA sequence: TGTGCCAGCGCCCGGCAGGCCTACGAGCAGTACTTC.

The chain has TRBV6-5 and TRBJ2-7, with 12 bases matching TRBD1. This CDR3 comprises 15 residues. V gave up 4 bases and J gave up 6 bases; unmatched junction bases: 7. The germline V gene has CDR1 MNHEY and CDR2 SVGAGI. CDR3 sequence reads: CASSSAGTGGLEQYF. The CDR3 nucleotides are TGTGCCAGCAGTTCCGCCGGGACAGGGGGCCTCGAGCAGTACTTC.

The V and J genes are TRBV27 and TRBJ2-2; TRBD2 matches 13 bases. The CDR3 has 16 residues. Germline CDR1 reads MNHEY; CDR2 reads SMNVEV (reference sequence). J gave up 6 bases and V 5 bases, and 6 bases lay outside the gene matches. Written as DNA, the CDR3 is TGTGCCAGCAGTCCAGGACTAGCGGGGGATCCCGGGGAGCTGTTTTTT. Encoded protein: CASSPGLAGDPGELFF.